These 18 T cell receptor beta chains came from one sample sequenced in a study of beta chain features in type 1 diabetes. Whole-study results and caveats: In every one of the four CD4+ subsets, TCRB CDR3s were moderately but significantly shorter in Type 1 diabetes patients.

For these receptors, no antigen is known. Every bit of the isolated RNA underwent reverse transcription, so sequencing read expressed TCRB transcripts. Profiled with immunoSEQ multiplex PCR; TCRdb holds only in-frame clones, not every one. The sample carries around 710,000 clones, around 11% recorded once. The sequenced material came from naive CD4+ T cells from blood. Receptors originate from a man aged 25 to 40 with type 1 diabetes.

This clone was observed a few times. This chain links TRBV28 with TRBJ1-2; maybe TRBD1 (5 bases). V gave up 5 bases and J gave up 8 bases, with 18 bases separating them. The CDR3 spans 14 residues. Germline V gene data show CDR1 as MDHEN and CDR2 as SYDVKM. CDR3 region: CASSTGTHEGGYTF. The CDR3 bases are TGTGCCAGCAGTACCGGGACGCACGAGGGAGGCTACACCTTC.

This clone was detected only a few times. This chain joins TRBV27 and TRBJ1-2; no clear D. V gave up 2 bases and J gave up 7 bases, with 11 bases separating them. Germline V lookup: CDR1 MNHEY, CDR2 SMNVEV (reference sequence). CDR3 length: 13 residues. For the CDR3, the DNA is TGTGCCAGCAGTTTAATGTTAGGGTTTGGCTACACCTTC. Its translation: CASSLMLGFGYTF.

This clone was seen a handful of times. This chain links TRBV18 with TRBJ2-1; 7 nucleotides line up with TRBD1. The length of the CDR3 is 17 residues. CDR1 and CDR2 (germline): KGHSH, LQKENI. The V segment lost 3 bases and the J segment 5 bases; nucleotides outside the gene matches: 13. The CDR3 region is CASSPQTRGGLDNEQFF. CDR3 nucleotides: TGTGCCAGCTCACCCCAAACAAGAGGGGGCTTGGACAATGAGCAGTTCTTC.

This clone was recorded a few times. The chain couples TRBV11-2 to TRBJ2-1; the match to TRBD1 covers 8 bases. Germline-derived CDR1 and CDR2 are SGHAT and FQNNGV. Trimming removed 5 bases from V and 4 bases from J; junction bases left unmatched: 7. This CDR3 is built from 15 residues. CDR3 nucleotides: TGTGCCAGCAGCCCCCGGACAGGGCCTTACAATGAGCAGTTCTTC. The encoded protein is CASSPRTGPYNEQFF.

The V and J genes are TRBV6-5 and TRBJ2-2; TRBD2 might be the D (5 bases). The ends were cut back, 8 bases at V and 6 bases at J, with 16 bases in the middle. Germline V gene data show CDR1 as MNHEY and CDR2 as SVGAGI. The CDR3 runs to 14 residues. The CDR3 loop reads CASRGYSIAGELFF. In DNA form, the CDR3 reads TGTGCCAGCCGCGGGTATAGTATTGCCGGGGAGCTGTTTTTT.

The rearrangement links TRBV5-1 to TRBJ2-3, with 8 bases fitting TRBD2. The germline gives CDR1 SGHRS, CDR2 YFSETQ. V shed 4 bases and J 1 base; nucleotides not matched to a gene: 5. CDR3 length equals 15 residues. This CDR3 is CASSTGGAGTDTQYF. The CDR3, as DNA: TGCGCCAGCAGCACCGGGGGGGCCGGCACAGATACGCAGTATTTT.

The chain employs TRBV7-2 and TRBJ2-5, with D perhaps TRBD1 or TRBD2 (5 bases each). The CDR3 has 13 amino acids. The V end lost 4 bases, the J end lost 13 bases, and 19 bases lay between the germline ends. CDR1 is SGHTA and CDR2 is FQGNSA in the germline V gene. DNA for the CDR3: TGTGCCAGCAGCTCCTCCGAGGGACGCACTAGGTACTTC. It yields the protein CASSSSEGRTRYF. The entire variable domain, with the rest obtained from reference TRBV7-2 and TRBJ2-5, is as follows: GAGVSQSPSNKVTEKGKDVELRCDPISGHTALYWYRQSLGQGLEFLIYFQGNSAPDKSGLPSDRFSAERTGGSVSTLTIQRTQQEDSAVYLCASSSSEGRTRYFGPGTRLLVL.

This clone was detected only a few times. CDR3 nucleotides: TGTGCCAGCAGCCAAGGCCCCGGGGGGCAGTACGAGCAGTACTTC. Translating gives CASSQGPGGQYEQYF. The V gene is TRBV14, the J gene TRBJ2-7, with a weak D call TRBD2 (7 bases). The CDR3 sequence is 15 residues long. The V and J ends lost 1 base and 4 bases respectively, with 14 bases between them. The germline V gene encodes CDR1 SGHDN and CDR2 FVKESK. Using reference TRBV14 and TRBJ2-7 for the parts outside the CDR3, the full variable domain is EAGVTQFPSHSVIEKGQTVTLRCDPISGHDNLYWYRRVMGKEIKFLLHFVKESKQDESGMPNNRFLAERTGGTYSTLKVQPAELEDSGVYFCASSQGPGGQYEQYFGPGTRLTVT.

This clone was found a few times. The CDR3 sequence is CASKEGSSNSPLHF. The CDR3 DNA reads TGTGCCAGTAAAGAGGGAAGTTCGAATTCACCCCTCCACTTT. The chain uses TRBV19 and TRBJ1-6; D is ambiguous. The CDR3 is made up of 14 amino acids. The germline gives CDR1 LNHDA, CDR2 SQIVND (reference sequence). V was clipped by 7 bases and J by 7 bases, with 14 bases between them.

Written as DNA, the CDR3 is TGTGCCAGCAGCCGAGACTTTTCTGACACCGGGGAGCTGTTTTTT. This encodes CASSRDFSDTGELFF. The chain is built from TRBV7-9 and TRBJ2-2; D gene ambiguous. V gave up 5 bases and J gave up 3 bases, with 13 bases separating them. Germline V gene data show CDR1 as SEHNR and CDR2 as FQNEAQ (reference sequence). CDR3 length equals 15 residues. Full variable domain (outside the CDR3, taken from reference TRBV7-9 and TRBJ2-2): DTGVSQNPRHKITKRGQNVTFRCDPISEHNRLYWYRQTLGQGPEFLTYFQNEAQLEKSRLLSDRFSAERPKGSFSTLEIQRTEQGDSAMYLCASSRDFSDTGELFFGEGSRLTVL.

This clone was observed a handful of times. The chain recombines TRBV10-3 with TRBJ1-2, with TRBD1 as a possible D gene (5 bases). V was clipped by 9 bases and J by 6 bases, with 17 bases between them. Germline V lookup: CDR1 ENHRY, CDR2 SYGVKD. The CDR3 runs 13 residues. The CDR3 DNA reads TGTGCCATATCACTGGGGGAAGGAGATGGCTACACCTTC. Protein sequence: CAISLGEGDGYTF.

The CDR3 nucleotides read TGTGCCAGCTCACCAACGAACCCGGGGCAGGATGACTACACCTTC. Amino acid sequence: CASSPTNPGQDDYTF. The rearrangement links TRBV18 to TRBJ1-2; the D gene is possibly TRBD1 (5 bases). The CDR3 totals 15 residues. Per germline, CDR1 KGHSH and CDR2 LQKENI. Trimming stripped 2 bases from V and 10 bases from J, with 20 bases between.

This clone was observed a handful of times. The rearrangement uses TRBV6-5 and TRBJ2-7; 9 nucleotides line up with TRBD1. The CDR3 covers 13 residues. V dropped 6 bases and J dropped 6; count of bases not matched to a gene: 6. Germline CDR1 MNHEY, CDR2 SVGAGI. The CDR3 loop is CASRPGTGREQYF. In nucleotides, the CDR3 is TGTGCCAGCAGGCCCGGGACAGGGCGCGAGCAGTACTTC.

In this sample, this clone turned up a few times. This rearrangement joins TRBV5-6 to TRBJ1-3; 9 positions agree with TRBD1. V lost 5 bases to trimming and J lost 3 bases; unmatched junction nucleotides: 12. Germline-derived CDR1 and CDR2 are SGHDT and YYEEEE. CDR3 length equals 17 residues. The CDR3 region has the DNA TGTGCCAGCAGACGGGGACAGGGATACTCCTTTGGAAACACCATATATTTT. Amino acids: CASRRGQGYSFGNTIYF.

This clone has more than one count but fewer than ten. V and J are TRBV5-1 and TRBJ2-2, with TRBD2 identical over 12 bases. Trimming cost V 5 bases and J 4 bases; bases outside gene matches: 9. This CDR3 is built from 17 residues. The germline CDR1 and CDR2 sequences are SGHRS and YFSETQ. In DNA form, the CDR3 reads TGCGCCAGCAGATTGACTAGCGGGAGTCTAATCACCGGGGAGCTGTTTTTT. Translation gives CASRLTSGSLITGELFF.

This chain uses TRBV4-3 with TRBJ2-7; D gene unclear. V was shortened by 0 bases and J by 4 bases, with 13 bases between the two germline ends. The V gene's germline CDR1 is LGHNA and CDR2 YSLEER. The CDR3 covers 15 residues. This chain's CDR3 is CASSQDRFALYEQYF. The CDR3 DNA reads TGCGCCAGCAGCCAAGACCGGTTCGCCCTTTACGAGCAGTACTTC.

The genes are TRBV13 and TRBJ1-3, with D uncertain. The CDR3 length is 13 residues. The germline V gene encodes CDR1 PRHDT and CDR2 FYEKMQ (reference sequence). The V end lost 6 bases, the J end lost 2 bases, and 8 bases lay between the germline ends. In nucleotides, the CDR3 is TGTGCCAGCAGGCCCAGTCCTGGAAACACCATATATTTT. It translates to CASRPSPGNTIYF.

CDR3 in DNA: TGTGCCAGTTACCCGGGACTTCAAGAGACCCAGTACTTC. Residues: CASYPGLQETQYF. V gene TRBV6-6 combines with J gene TRBJ2-5, with D possibly matching TRBD2 (6 bases). V lost 9 bases and J lost 2, with 13 bases in between. The CDR3 runs to 13 residues. Germline V gives CDR1 MNHNY, CDR2 SVGAGI (reference sequence).